The 32 T cell receptor beta chains given below trace back to one sample, sequenced in a study of cytomegalovirus exposure and HLA in healthy donors. Amplification used 60 Vbeta primers and 13 Jbeta primers. Repertoires were generated with immunoSEQ multiplex PCR, while TCRdb's copy carries only in-frame clones and drops some. The sample shows 170,000 or so clones, over 65% of them seen only once. The material sequenced was PBMCs. The receptors were sampled from a woman aged 25 to 45 in good health and CMV-seropositive.

This chain connects TRBV27 to TRBJ2-1, with TRBD2 matching 10 bases. The length of the CDR3 is 15 residues. J lost 2 bases, V lost 5 bases, and 3 bases had no gene match. Germline V gives CDR1 MNHEY, CDR2 SMNVEV (reference sequence). CDR3 in amino acids: CASSGGTSAYNEQFF. The DNA for the CDR3 is TGTGCCAGCAGTGGGGGGACTAGCGCCTACAATGAGCAGTTCTTC.

V usage is TRBV6-5 and J usage is TRBJ2-7; weak D call: TRBD1 (5 bases). The CDR3 runs 14 residues. CDR1 MNHEY and CDR2 SVGAGI come from the germline V gene. Trimming cost V 5 bases and J 6 bases, with 17 bases left between them. This CDR3 is CASSTPDTPGEQYF. In nucleotides, the CDR3 is TGTGCCAGCAGTACTCCGGACACCCCCGGCGAGCAGTACTTC.

The rearrangement joins TRBV9 to TRBJ2-3; 8 bases map to TRBD1. After removal of 4 bases from V and 7 bases from J, the junction contained 5 bases not matched to a gene. CDR3 length: 13 amino acids. The germline V gene encodes CDR1 SGDLS and CDR2 YYNGEE. CDR3 sequence reads: CASSPGQGNTQYF. The CDR3, as DNA: TGTGCCAGCAGCCCAGGACAGGGAAATACGCAGTATTTT.

This rearrangement joins TRBV19 to TRBJ1-2, with a possible D match to TRBD1 (5 bases). In germline, CDR1 is LNHDA, CDR2 SQIVND (reference sequence). V shed 5 bases and J shed 5 bases, with 12 bases lying between them. This CDR3 comprises 13 residues. The CDR3 loop is CASSPDKEYGYTF. The CDR3 bases are TGTGCCAGTAGTCCGGACAAGGAGTATGGCTACACCTTC.

The chain joins TRBV2 to TRBJ2-3; 7 bases agree with TRBD2. This CDR3 comprises 14 residues. The V segment lost 5 bases and the J segment 5 bases; nucleotides outside the gene matches: 7. Germline CDR1 SNHLY, CDR2 FYNNEI. CDR3 DNA: TGTGCCAGCAGTCTTGAGCGGGGCCGAGATACGCAGTATTTT. Its protein product is CASSLERGRDTQYF. The whole variable domain, filled in from reference TRBV2 and TRBJ2-3, reads EPEVTQTPSHQVTQMGQEVILRCVPISNHLYFYWYRQILGQKVEFLVSFYNNEISEKSEIFDDQFSVERPDGSNFTLKIRSTKLEDSAMYFCASSLERGRDTQYFGPGTRLTVL.

This chain connects TRBV9 to TRBJ2-7, with D possibly being TRBD2 (6 bases). The CDR3 has 16 amino acids. V was cut by 3 bases and J by 7 bases, with 23 bases left in between. Germline CDR1 is SGDLS and CDR2 is YYNGEE. In DNA form, the CDR3 reads TGTGCCAGCAGCGCCCCTGGAGTAGCGGCCCCCTGGGAGCAGTACTTC. Its protein product is CASSAPGVAAPWEQYF. The full variable domain, with the rest looked up from reference TRBV9 and TRBJ2-7, is DSGVTQTPKHLITATGQRVTLRCSPRSGDLSVYWYQQSLDQGLQFLIQYYNGEERAKGNILERFSAQQFPDLHSELNLSSLELGDSALYFCASSAPGVAAPWEQYFGPGTRLTVT.

This rearrangement joins TRBV14 to TRBJ2-1, with 7 bases lining up with TRBD1. This CDR3 contains 17 residues. Germline V CDR1 and CDR2: SGHDN, FVKESK. The V gene end was trimmed by 1 base and the J gene end by 4 bases; junction bases not matched to a gene: 10. CDR3 sequence: CASSQAPTDRRYNEQFF. CDR3 coding DNA: TGTGCCAGCAGCCAAGCCCCCACGGACAGGCGTTACAATGAGCAGTTCTTC.

The chain is built from TRBV11-3 and TRBJ2-5, with D perhaps matching TRBD2 (5 bases). Germline CDR1 is SGHNT and CDR2 is YENEEA. The V end was cut by 1 base, the J end by 5 bases, with 8 bases between. The CDR3 spans 13 residues. CDR3: CASSLGGRETQYF. Here the CDR3 DNA reads TGTGCCAGCAGCTTAGGAGGGCGTGAGACCCAGTACTTC.

The chain uses TRBV7-9 and TRBJ2-7; tentative D call: TRBD2 (6 bases). CDR1 is SEHNR, CDR2 FQNEAQ, per germline (reference sequence). V lost 4 bases and J lost 0, with 16 bases in between. The length of the CDR3 is 16 residues. The CDR3 loop reads CASSSPREGLSYEQYF. The CDR3 nucleotides are TGTGCCAGCAGCTCACCGCGGGAAGGCCTCTCCTACGAGCAGTACTTC. The variable domain in full, with the rest retrieved from reference TRBV7-9 and TRBJ2-7, is DTGVSQNPRHKITKRGQNVTFRCDPISEHNRLYWYRQTLGQGPEFLTYFQNEAQLEKSRLLSDRFSAERPKGSFSTLEIQRTEQGDSAMYLCASSSPREGLSYEQYFGPGTRLTVT.

This clone was detected only a few times. This rearrangement joins TRBV6-5 to TRBJ2-1; 16 positions agree with TRBD2. The ends lost 4 bases at V and 7 bases at J; junction bases unmatched: 1. This CDR3 comprises 15 residues. Germline CDR1 reads MNHEY; CDR2 reads SVGAGI. The CDR3 nucleotides read TGTGCCAGCAGTTGGGGACTAGCGGGAGGGAATGAGCAGTTCTTC. Protein product: CASSWGLAGGNEQFF.

V gene TRBV6-5 combines with J gene TRBJ2-7; D is perhaps TRBD2 (5 bases). The CDR3 has 12 amino acids. Germline-derived CDR1 and CDR2 are MNHEY and SVGAGI. Trimming removed 5 bases at V and 9 bases at J, with 14 bases between. For the CDR3, the DNA is TGTGCCAGCAGTAACCGACGGAGCGGGCAGTACTTC. It specifies CASSNRRSGQYF.

The CDR3 spells CASSQAAGTSTRPQHF. The CDR3 DNA reads as TGCGCCAGCAGCCAAGCCGCCGGGACAAGCACCCGGCCCCAGCATTTT. This chain links TRBV4-3 with TRBJ1-5, with D perhaps TRBD1 (6 bases). CDR1 is LGHNA and CDR2 is YSLEER in the germline V gene. This CDR3 contains 16 residues. V was trimmed by 1 base and J by 9 bases, leaving 19 bases between them.

The rearrangement joins TRBV12-5 to TRBJ2-5; 9 bases match TRBD2. CDR1 is LGHNT, CDR2 FRNRAP, per germline. The V gene end was trimmed by 1 base and the J gene end by 0 bases; junction bases not matched to a gene: 3. CDR3 length: 16 amino acids. This CDR3 reads CASGLASGRYQETQYF. As DNA, the CDR3 is TGTGCTAGTGGTTTGGCCAGCGGGAGGTACCAAGAGACCCAGTACTTC.

The chain links TRBV6-1 to TRBJ1-1; D is uncertain. Trimming left V 2 bases short and J 10 bases short, with 14 bases between. Per the germline V gene, CDR1 is MNHNS and CDR2 is SASEGT. This CDR3 has 13 residues. CDR3 nucleotide sequence: TGTGCCAGCAGTGAATGGTCCCGGGTTGTAGCTTTCTTT. Translation: CASSEWSRVVAFF.

This chain joins TRBV11-3 and TRBJ2-7; 9 bases align to TRBD1. Germline assignment: CDR1 SGHNT and CDR2 YENEEA. The J segment lost 5 bases and the V segment lost 3 bases, leaving 5 bases of the junction unmatched. This CDR3 contains 14 residues. This CDR3 is CASSFRTGVHEQYF. The CDR3 DNA reads TGTGCCAGCAGCTTCCGGACAGGGGTCCACGAGCAGTACTTC.

This clone was seen a single time. The gene calls are TRBV20-1 and TRBJ2-7, with 8 bases that match TRBD2. The germline gives CDR1 DFQATT, CDR2 SNEGSKA (reference sequence). The CDR3 has 11 amino acids. With 5 bases clipped from V and 9 bases from J, the junction kept 6 bases outside the gene matches. CDR3 amino acids: CSAHGGTRQYF. CDR3 sequence (DNA): TGCAGTGCTCATGGCGGGACTAGGCAGTACTTC.

The J gene is TRBJ2-7, the V gene TRBV5-8; 7 nucleotides line up with TRBD1. CDR3 length: 13 residues. The trim removed 4 bases at V and 2 bases at J, leaving 3 bases unmatched. Germline V gene lookup returns CDR1 SGHTS and CDR2 YDEGEE. CDR3 residues: CASSTGQPYEQYF. The CDR3 DNA is TGTGCCAGCAGCACGGGACAGCCCTACGAGCAGTACTTC.

The chain couples TRBV2 to TRBJ1-1; possible D gene TRBD1, 5 bases. This CDR3 has 13 residues. V lost 2 bases, J lost 7 bases, and 11 bases lay in between. Germline V gene data show CDR1 as SNHLY and CDR2 as FYNNEI. The CDR3 DNA follows: TGTGCCAGCAGTGAAATGGACACCCTTGAAGCTTTCTTT. Translating gives CASSEMDTLEAFF.

This clone was recorded only once. J is TRBJ2-7 and V is TRBV6-5; 12 bases fit TRBD2. The trim removed 5 bases at V and 3 bases at J, leaving 2 bases unmatched. The germline V gene encodes CDR1 MNHEY and CDR2 SVGAGI. The CDR3 has 14 residues. For the CDR3, the DNA is TGTGCCAGCAGTACTAGCGGGGGGATCTACGAGCAGTACTTC. Translating gives CASSTSGGIYEQYF.

The gene calls are TRBV7-6 and TRBJ1-1; possible D gene TRBD1, 6 bases. Germline V lookup: CDR1 SGHVS, CDR2 FNYEAQ. CDR3 length: 11 amino acids. Trimming left V 2 bases short and J 11 bases short, with 9 bases between. This CDR3 is CASSLTGQAFF. CDR3 nucleotide sequence: TGTGCCAGCAGCTTAACAGGGCAGGCTTTCTTT.

The chain carries TRBV7-8 and TRBJ1-5; 7 bases agree with TRBD1. This CDR3 spans 14 amino acids. With 5 bases clipped from V and 7 bases from J, the junction kept 8 bases outside the gene matches. The germline V gene encodes CDR1 SGHVS and CDR2 FQNEAQ. The CDR3 here is CASSVGQLSQPQHF. The CDR3 bases are TGTGCCAGCAGCGTGGGACAGTTAAGCCAGCCCCAGCATTTT.

CDR3 bases: TGTGCCAGCAGCCCTCGACAGTACGAGCAGTACTTC. The encoded protein is CASSPRQYEQYF. The chain joins TRBV11-3 to TRBJ2-7; possibly TRBD1 for D (5 bases). The CDR3 totals 12 residues. V was shortened by 5 bases and J by 4 bases, with 9 bases between the two germline ends. Germline values: CDR1 SGHNT, CDR2 YENEEA.

The chain recombines TRBV4-3 with TRBJ1-5, with unresolved D. Looked up from germline, CDR1 is LGHNA and CDR2 is YSLEER. The CDR3 consists of 15 residues. The V and J ends lost 0 bases and 5 bases respectively, with 11 bases between them. The CDR3 DNA reads TGCGCCAGCAGCCAAGATCTGGGAGGTCATCAGCCCCAGCATTTT. It codes for CASSQDLGGHQPQHF.

This sequence joins TRBV11-2 and TRBJ1-2; TRBD1 aligns across 9 bases. In germline, CDR1 is SGHAT, CDR2 FQNNGV. The length of the CDR3 is 13 residues. The V gene end was trimmed by 5 bases and the J gene end by 8 bases; junction bases not matched to a gene: 6. As DNA, the CDR3 is TGTGCCAGCAGCATCGGGACAGGGAGGGGCTACACCTTC. The encoded protein is CASSIGTGRGYTF.

The V gene is TRBV4-3, the J gene TRBJ1-2, with D unclear. The CDR3 contains 15 residues. The V gene lost 0 bases and the J gene lost 2 bases, with 10 bases spanning the gap. Germline CDR1 is LGHNA and CDR2 is YSLEER. For the CDR3, the DNA is TGCGCCAGCAGCCAAGAGTTCGGGGAGAACTATGGCTACACCTTC. It specifies CASSQEFGENYGYTF.

This rearrangement joins TRBV10-3 to TRBJ1-1, with 8 nucleotides matching TRBD1. Trimming cost V 3 bases and J 2 bases; bases outside gene matches: 8. Germline CDR1 and CDR2: ENHRY and SYGVKD. The CDR3 loop spans 16 amino acids. The CDR3 nucleotides read TGTGCCATCAGTGACCGGTCGCCAGGGGGCAACACTGAAGCTTTCTTT. This translates into CAISDRSPGGNTEAFF.

V usage is TRBV11-3 and J usage is TRBJ1-4; D call uncertain. There are 14 residues in the CDR3. Deletions cut 5 bases from V and 6 bases from J, with 13 bases between. CDR1 SGHNT and CDR2 YENEEA come from the germline V gene. The CDR3 nucleotides read TGTGCCAGCAGCCCGGAGGGTTCGCATGAAAAACTGTTTTTT. Its translation: CASSPEGSHEKLFF.

This clone was detected once. The chain joins TRBV9 to TRBJ2-2; no definite D call. The CDR3 consists of 17 residues. V was trimmed by 1 base and J by 0 bases, leaving 13 bases between them. CDR1 SGDLS and CDR2 YYNGEE come from the germline V gene. The chain's CDR3 is CASSVTSYQANTGELFF. CDR3 in DNA: TGTGCCAGCAGCGTAACTTCATATCAAGCGAACACCGGGGAGCTGTTTTTT. Drawing the rest from reference TRBV9 and TRBJ2-2, the complete variable domain is DSGVTQTPKHLITATGQRVTLRCSPRSGDLSVYWYQQSLDQGLQFLIQYYNGEERAKGNILERFSAQQFPDLHSELNLSSLELGDSALYFCASSVTSYQANTGELFFGEGSRLTVL.

The CDR3 region has the DNA TGTGCCAGCAGCGTACTAGCGGGAGGGACCTACGAGCAGTACTTC. Its protein product is CASSVLAGGTYEQYF. The V and J genes are TRBV11-3 and TRBJ2-7; 13 nucleotides match TRBD2. Germline CDR1 reads SGHNT; CDR2 reads YENEEA. Unmatched junction bases numbered 3, after V lost 5 bases and J lost 2 bases. This CDR3 is built from 15 residues.

This clone came up once. The V call is TRBV5-1, the J call TRBJ1-3; a possible D gene is TRBD1 (5 bases). The V end lost 0 bases, the J end lost 0 bases, and 13 bases lay between the germline ends. The CDR3 spans 17 residues. The germline V gene encodes CDR1 SGHRS and CDR2 YFSETQ. The CDR3 bases are TGCGCCAGCAGCTTGGAGGCAGGGCCGAGCTCTGGAAACACCATATATTTT. Protein product: CASSLEAGPSSGNTIYF.

This clone was detected only a few times. The V call is TRBV25-1, the J call TRBJ1-1; TRBD1 might be the D (5 bases). V was shortened by 7 bases and J by 0 bases, with 15 bases between the two germline ends. The CDR3 is made up of 15 amino acids. The germline CDR1 and CDR2 sequences are MGHDK and SYGVNS. The CDR3 region has the DNA TGTGCCAGCAAAGAAACGCAGGGTCTGAACACTGAAGCTTTCTTT. Its translation is CASKETQGLNTEAFF. Full variable domain (remainder filled in from reference TRBV25-1 and TRBJ1-1): EADIYQTPRYLVIGTGKKITLECSQTMGHDKMYWYQQDPGMELHLIHYSYGVNSTEKGDLSSESTVSRIRTEHFPLTLESARPSHTSQYLCASKETQGLNTEAFFGQGTRLTVV.

The chain carries TRBV5-1 and TRBJ1-1; possibly TRBD1 for D (6 bases). CDR1 SGHRS and CDR2 YFSETQ come from the germline V gene. V was clipped by 8 bases and J by 1 base, with 15 bases between them. The length of the CDR3 is 14 residues. CDR3 sequence: CASFGQPGNTEAFF. Here the CDR3 DNA reads TGCGCCAGTTTTGGACAGCCGGGGAACACTGAAGCTTTCTTT.